The 12 T cell receptor beta chains below were found in one sample sequenced in a study of patients and donors after allogeneic stem cell transplantation. Each CDR3 protein is one row after TCRdb ran MiXCR on the RT-PCR reads. The sample holds about 230,000 distinct CDR3 sequences, 12% to 15% seen once. The source material was blood, either unsorted or a sorted T cell fraction (not recorded which). The receptor source for this set is a human donor who was either an allogeneic HSCT recipient or a stem cell or donor lymphocyte infusion donor (not recorded which). It is not recorded whose cells these are; they may come from a transplant donor.

V gene TRBV27 combines with J gene TRBJ1-2, with D unresolved. Trimming shortened V by 5 bases and J by 8 bases, and 18 bases separated the two germline ends. There are 14 residues in the CDR3. Germline V CDR1 and CDR2: MNHEY, SMNVEV (reference sequence). DNA of the CDR3: TGTGCCAGCAGTCCTTTAGGGCAGCCGTCCGGCTACACCTTC. This encodes CASSPLGQPSGYTF.

There are a few counts of this clonotype. The chain combines TRBV7-8 with TRBJ2-5; 8 nucleotides align to TRBD2. Germline trimming cut 2 bases from V and 5 bases from J; bases unmatched to any gene: 10. The CDR3 length is 16 residues. Germline assignment: CDR1 SGHVS and CDR2 FQNEAQ. CDR3 DNA sequence: TGTGCCAGCAGCTTAACGGCCGGGACTAGATCCGAGACCCAGTACTTC. Translated: CASSLTAGTRSETQYF.

This clonotype has a handful of counts. V is TRBV14 and J is TRBJ2-1; 9 nucleotides line up with TRBD2. The V gene end was trimmed by 4 bases and the J gene end by 4 bases; junction bases not matched to a gene: 11. This CDR3 is 17 amino acids long. Germline CDR1 and CDR2: SGHDN and FVKESK. The CDR3 DNA sequence: TGTGCCAGCAGCCGAAGTGCGGGACTAGCTTTTTACAATGAGCAGTTCTTC. Encoded protein: CASSRSAGLAFYNEQFF.

The gene calls are TRBV6-1 and TRBJ1-1; 7 positions match TRBD1. CDR1 and CDR2 from the germline V gene are MNHNS and SASEGT. CDR3 length: 14 amino acids. V lost 5 bases to trimming and J lost 10 bases; unmatched junction nucleotides: 13. The CDR3 DNA sequence: TGTGCCAGCAGTCTTCAGGGGGTGACCGCTGGAGCTTTCTTT. Its translation: CASSLQGVTAGAFF.

There are many counts of this clonotype. The J gene is TRBJ2-2, the V gene TRBV18; D remains ambiguous. CDR3 length equals 14 residues. Trimming removed 3 bases from V and 4 bases from J, with 9 bases in between. From germline, CDR1 is KGHSH and CDR2 LQKENI. CDR3 region: CASSPVDGTGELFF. CDR3 in DNA: TGTGCCAGCTCACCCGTCGACGGCACCGGGGAGCTGTTTTTT.

Many counts were recorded for this clonotype. This chain connects TRBV18 to TRBJ2-1; TRBD2 aligns across 10 bases. The junction had 19 bases not matched to a gene; V was cut back by 6 bases and J by 8 bases. The CDR3 extends over 18 amino acids. Germline CDR1 KGHSH, CDR2 LQKENI. The CDR3: CASSPRAPRAGGLHEQFF. CDR3 in DNA: TGTGCCAGCTCCCCAAGGGCCCCCCGAGCGGGAGGGCTTCATGAGCAGTTCTTC.

The chain uses TRBV19 and TRBJ2-1, with D tentatively TRBD1 or TRBD2 (6 bases each). Germline CDR1 is LNHDA and CDR2 is SQIVND (reference sequence). Trimming left V 2 bases short and J 4 bases short, with 12 bases between. This CDR3 contains 15 residues. CDR3 coding DNA: TGTGCCAGTAGTATATCTGGGGGGCCTTACAATGAGCAGTTCTTC. It translates to CASSISGGPYNEQFF. Based on the CDR3 plus reference TRBV19 and TRBJ2-1, the full variable domain is DGGITQSPKYLFRKEGQNVTLSCEQNLNHDAMYWYRQDPGQGLRLIYYSQIVNDFQKGDIAEGYSVSREKKESFPLTVTSAQKNPTAFYLCASSISGGPYNEQFFGPGTRLTVL.

The chain couples TRBV20-1 to TRBJ1-2, with 7 bases matching TRBD1. The CDR3 extends over 11 amino acids. Germline V gene sequence: CDR1 DFQATT, CDR2 SNEGSKA (reference sequence). V lost 3 bases, J lost 8 bases, and 3 bases stayed unmatched. The CDR3 spells CSASQGQGYTF. CDR3 nucleotide sequence: TGCAGTGCTAGTCAGGGACAGGGCTACACCTTC.

The gene calls are TRBV5-1 and TRBJ1-2; possible D gene TRBD1, 6 bases. Germline CDR1 SGHRS, CDR2 YFSETQ. V lost 4 bases and J 2 bases, leaving 9 bases between the germline ends. The CDR3 runs 13 residues. The CDR3 DNA is TGCGCCAGCAGCCAACAGGGAAACTATGGCTACACCTTC. Its translation is CASSQQGNYGYTF.

The gene calls are TRBV25-1 and TRBJ2-7; TRBD1 is a possible D gene (6 bases). Germline V CDR1 and CDR2: MGHDK, SYGVNS. Trimming took off 4 bases at V and 10 bases at J, with 20 bases between the two ends. The CDR3 contains 14 residues. The CDR3 DNA reads as TGTGCCAGCAGTGCCACAGGGCACGGAGTAGAACAGTACTTC. Protein: CASSATGHGVEQYF.

The CDR3 is CASSEAGRQGGYTF. The CDR3 bases are TGTGCCAGCAGTGAAGCTGGTCGTCAAGGGGGCTACACCTTC. This rearrangement joins TRBV2 to TRBJ1-2; D is unresolved. The CDR3 covers 14 residues. Germline loops: CDR1 SNHLY, CDR2 FYNNEI. V lost 0 bases to trimming and J lost 8 bases, with 13 bases between them. The complete variable domain, with remaining parts taken from reference TRBV2 and TRBJ1-2, reads EPEVTQTPSHQVTQMGQEVILRCVPISNHLYFYWYRQILGQKVEFLVSFYNNEISEKSEIFDDQFSVERPDGSNFTLKIRSTKLEDSAMYFCASSEAGRQGGYTFGSGTRLTVV.

This clonotype was seen many times. The gene calls are TRBV19 and TRBJ2-1, with D perhaps matching TRBD1 (5 bases). The CDR3 contains 12 residues. CDR1 is LNHDA and CDR2 is SQIVND in the germline V gene (reference sequence). V shed 4 bases and J shed 9 bases, with 10 bases lying between them. The CDR3: CASSNQGGEQFF. The DNA of the CDR3 is TGTGCCAGTAGTAATCAGGGTGGTGAGCAGTTCTTC.